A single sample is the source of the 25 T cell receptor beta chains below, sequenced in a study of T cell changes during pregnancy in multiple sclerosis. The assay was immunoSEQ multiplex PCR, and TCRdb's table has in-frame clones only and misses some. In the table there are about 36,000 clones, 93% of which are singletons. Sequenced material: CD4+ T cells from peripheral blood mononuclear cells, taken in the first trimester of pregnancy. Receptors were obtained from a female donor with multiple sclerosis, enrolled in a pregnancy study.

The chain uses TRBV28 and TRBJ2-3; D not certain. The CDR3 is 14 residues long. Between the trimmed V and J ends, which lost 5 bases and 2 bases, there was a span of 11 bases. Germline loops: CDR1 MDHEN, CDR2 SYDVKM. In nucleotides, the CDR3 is TGTGCCAGCAGTCCTACTTTAACCACAGATACGCAGTATTTT. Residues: CASSPTLTTDTQYF.

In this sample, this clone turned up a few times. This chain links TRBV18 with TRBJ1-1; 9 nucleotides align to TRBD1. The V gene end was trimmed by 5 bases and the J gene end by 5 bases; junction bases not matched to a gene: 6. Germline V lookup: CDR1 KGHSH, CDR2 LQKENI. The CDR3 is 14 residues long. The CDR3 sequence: CASSATGGETEAFF. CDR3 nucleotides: TGTGCCAGCTCAGCAACAGGGGGCGAGACTGAAGCTTTCTTT.

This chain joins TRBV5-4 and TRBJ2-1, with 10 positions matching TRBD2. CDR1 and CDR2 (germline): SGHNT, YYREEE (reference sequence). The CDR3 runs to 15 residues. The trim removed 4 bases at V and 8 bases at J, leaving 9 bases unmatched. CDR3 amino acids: CASSRQREGRHEQFF. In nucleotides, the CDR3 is TGTGCCAGCAGCCGACAGCGGGAGGGGAGGCATGAGCAGTTCTTC.

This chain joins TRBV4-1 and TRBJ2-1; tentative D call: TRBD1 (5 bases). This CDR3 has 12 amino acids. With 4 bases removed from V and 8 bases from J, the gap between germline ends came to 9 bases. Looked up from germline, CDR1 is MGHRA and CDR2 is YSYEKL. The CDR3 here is CASSLARDEQFF. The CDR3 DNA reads TGCGCCAGCAGCCTCGCCAGGGATGAGCAGTTCTTC.

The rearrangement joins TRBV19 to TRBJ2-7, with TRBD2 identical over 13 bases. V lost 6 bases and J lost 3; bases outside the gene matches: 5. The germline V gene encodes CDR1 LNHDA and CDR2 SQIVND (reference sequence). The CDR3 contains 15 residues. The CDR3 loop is CASSGLAGVVYEQYF. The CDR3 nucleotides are TGTGCCAGTAGCGGACTAGCGGGAGTCGTCTACGAGCAGTACTTC.

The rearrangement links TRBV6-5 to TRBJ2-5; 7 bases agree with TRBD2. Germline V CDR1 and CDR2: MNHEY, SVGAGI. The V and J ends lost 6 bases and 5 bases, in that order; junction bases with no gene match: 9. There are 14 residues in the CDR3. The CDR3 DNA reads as TGTGCCAGCAGAGGTCTAGCGGCGGGGGAGACCCAGTACTTC. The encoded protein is CASRGLAAGETQYF.

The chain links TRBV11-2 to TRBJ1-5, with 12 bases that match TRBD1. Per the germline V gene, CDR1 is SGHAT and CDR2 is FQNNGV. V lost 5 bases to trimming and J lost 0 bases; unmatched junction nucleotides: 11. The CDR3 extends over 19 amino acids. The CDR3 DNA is TGTGCCAGCAGCCCGCGGACGGGGACAGGGGGCTATAGCAATCAGCCCCAGCATTTT. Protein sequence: CASSPRTGTGGYSNQPQHF. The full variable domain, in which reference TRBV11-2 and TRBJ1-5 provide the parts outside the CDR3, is EAGVAQSPRYKIIEKRQSVAFWCNPISGHATLYWYQQILGQGPKLLIQFQNNGVVDDSQLPKDRFSAERLKGVDSTLKIQPAKLEDSAVYLCASSPRTGTGGYSNQPQHFGDGTRLSIL.

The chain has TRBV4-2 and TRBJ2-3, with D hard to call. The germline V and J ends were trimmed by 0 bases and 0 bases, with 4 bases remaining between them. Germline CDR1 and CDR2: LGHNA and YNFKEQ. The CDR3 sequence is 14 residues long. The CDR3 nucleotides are TGTGCCAGCAGCCAAGAGCGAAGCACAGATACGCAGTATTTT. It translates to CASSQERSTDTQYF.

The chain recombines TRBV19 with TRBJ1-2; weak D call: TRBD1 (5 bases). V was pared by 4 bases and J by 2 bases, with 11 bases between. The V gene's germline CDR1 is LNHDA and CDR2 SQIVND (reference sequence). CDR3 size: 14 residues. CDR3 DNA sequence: TGTGCCAGTAGTACCAGGACACCCAACTATGGCTACACCTTC. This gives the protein CASSTRTPNYGYTF.

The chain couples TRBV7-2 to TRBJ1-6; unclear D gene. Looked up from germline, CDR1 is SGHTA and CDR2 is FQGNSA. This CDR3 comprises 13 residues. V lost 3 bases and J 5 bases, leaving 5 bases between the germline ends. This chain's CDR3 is CASSLADNSPLHF. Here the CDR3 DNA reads TGTGCCAGCAGCTTGGCAGATAATTCACCCCTCCACTTT.

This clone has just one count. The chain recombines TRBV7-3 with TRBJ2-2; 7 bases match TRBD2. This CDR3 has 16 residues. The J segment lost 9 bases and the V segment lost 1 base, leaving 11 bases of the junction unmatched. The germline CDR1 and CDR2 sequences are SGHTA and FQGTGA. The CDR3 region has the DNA TGTGCCAGCAGCTTAAGGCCCCGGACTAGTTTCCGGGAGCTGTTTTTT. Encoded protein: CASSLRPRTSFRELFF.

The CDR3 loop is CASSLESTGGTEAFF. CDR3 in DNA: TGTGCCAGCAGCTTAGAGTCTACGGGAGGAACTGAAGCTTTCTTT. This chain connects TRBV7-9 to TRBJ1-1; D unresolved. This CDR3 spans 15 amino acids. V was trimmed by 1 base and J by 5 bases, leaving 14 bases between them. Germline CDR1 is SEHNR and CDR2 is FQNEAQ (reference sequence). Together with reference TRBV7-9 and TRBJ1-1, the CDR3 gives the full variable domain: DTGVSQNPRHKITKRGQNVTFRCDPISEHNRLYWYRQTLGQGPEFLTYFQNEAQLEKSRLLSDRFSAERPKGSFSTLEIQRTEQGDSAMYLCASSLESTGGTEAFFGQGTRLTVV.

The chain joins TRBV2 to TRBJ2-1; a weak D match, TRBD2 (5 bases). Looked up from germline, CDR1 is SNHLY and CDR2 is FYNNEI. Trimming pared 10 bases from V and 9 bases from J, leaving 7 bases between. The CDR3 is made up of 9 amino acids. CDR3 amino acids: CATGFEQFF. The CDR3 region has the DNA TGTGCCACGGGATTTGAGCAGTTCTTC.

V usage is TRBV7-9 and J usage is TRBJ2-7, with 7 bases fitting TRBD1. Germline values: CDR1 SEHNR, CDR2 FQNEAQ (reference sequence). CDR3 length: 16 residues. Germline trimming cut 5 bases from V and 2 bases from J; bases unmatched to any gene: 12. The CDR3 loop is CASSNQQGRSPYEQYF. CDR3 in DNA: TGTGCCAGCAGCAACCAACAGGGGCGGTCCCCCTACGAGCAGTACTTC. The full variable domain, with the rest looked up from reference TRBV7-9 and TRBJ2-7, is DTGVSQNPRHKITKRGQNVTFRCDPISEHNRLYWYRQTLGQGPEFLTYFQNEAQLEKSRLLSDRFSAERPKGSFSTLEIQRTEQGDSAMYLCASSNQQGRSPYEQYFGPGTRLTVT.

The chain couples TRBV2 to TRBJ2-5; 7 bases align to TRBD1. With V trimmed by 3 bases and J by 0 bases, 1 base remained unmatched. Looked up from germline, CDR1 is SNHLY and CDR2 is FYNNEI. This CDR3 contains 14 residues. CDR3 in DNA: TGTGCCAGCAGTGAGGGACAGTACCAAGAGACCCAGTACTTC. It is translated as CASSEGQYQETQYF.

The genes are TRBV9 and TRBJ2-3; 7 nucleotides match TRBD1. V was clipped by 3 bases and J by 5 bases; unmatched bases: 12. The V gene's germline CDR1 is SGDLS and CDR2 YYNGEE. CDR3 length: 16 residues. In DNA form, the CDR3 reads TGTGCCAGCAGCGCGTCCGGGACAGTTCAGGGAGATACGCAGTATTTT. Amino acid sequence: CASSASGTVQGDTQYF.

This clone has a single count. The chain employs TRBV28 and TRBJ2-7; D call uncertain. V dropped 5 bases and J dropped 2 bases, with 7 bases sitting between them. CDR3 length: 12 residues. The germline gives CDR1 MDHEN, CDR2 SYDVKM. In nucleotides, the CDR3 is TGTGCCAGCAGTCCCCCAGCCTACGAGCAGTACTTC. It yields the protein CASSPPAYEQYF.

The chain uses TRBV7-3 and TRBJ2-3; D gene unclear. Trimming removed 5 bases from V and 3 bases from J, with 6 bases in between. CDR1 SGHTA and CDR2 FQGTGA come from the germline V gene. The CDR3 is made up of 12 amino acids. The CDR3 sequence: CASSHITDTQYF. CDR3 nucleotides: TGTGCCAGCAGCCACATTACAGATACGCAGTATTTT.

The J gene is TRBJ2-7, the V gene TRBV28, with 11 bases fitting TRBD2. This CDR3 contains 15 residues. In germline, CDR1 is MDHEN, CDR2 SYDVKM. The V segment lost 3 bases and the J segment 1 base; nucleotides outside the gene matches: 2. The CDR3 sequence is CASSFLAGGSYEQYF. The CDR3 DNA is TGTGCCAGCAGTTTTTTAGCGGGAGGGTCCTACGAGCAGTACTTC.

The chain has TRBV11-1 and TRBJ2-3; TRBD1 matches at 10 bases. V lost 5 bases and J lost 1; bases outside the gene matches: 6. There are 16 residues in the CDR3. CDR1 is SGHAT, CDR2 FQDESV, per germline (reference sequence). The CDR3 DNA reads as TGTGCCAGCAGCCGACGACAGGGGGCTCGCACAGATACGCAGTATTTT. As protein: CASSRRQGARTDTQYF. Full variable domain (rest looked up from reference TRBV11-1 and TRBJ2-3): EAEVAQSPRYKITEKSQAVAFWCDPISGHATLYWYRQILGQGPELLVQFQDESVVDDSQLPKDRFSAERLKGVDSTLKIQPAELGDSAMYLCASSRRQGARTDTQYFGPGTRLTVL.

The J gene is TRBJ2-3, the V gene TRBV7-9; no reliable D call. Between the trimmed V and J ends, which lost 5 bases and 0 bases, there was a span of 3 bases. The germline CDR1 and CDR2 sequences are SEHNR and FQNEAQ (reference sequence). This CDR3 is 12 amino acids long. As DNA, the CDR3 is TGTGCCAGCAGCCTTAGCACAGATACGCAGTATTTT. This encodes CASSLSTDTQYF.

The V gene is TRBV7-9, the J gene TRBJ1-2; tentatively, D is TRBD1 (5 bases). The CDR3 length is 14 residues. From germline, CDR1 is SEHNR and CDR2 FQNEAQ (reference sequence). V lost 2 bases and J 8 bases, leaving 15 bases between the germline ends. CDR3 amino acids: CASSLKDKSSGYTF. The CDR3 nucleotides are TGTGCCAGCAGCTTAAAGGACAAATCTTCAGGCTACACCTTC.

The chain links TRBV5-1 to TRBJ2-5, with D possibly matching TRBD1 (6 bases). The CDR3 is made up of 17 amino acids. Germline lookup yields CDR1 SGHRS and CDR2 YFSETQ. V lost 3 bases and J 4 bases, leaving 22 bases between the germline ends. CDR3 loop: CASSSTGQPWGRETQYF. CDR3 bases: TGCGCCAGCAGCTCGACCGGACAGCCCTGGGGGAGAGAGACCCAGTACTTC.

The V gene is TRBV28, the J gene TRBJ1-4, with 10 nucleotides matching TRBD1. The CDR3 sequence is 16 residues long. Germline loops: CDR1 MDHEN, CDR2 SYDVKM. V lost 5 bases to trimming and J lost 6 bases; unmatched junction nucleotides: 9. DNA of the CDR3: TGTGCCAGCAGTAGTACCCTGGACAGGGGGGATGAAAAACTGTTTTTT. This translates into CASSSTLDRGDEKLFF.

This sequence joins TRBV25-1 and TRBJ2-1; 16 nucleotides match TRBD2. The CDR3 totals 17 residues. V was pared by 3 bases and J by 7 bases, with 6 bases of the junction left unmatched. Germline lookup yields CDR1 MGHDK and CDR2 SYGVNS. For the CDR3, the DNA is TGTGCCAGCAGTGATTCCGGGACTAGCGGGAGGGGTAATGAGCAGTTCTTC. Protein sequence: CASSDSGTSGRGNEQFF.